This T cell receptor (beta chain) appears in the sequencing data of a study of cytomegalovirus exposure and HLA in healthy donors. The PCR ran on 60 Vbeta and 13 Jbeta primers. Using immunoSEQ multiplex PCR, the repertoire was profiled, and TCRdb retains in-frame clones only, with some absent. The profile shows some 130,000 clones, 78% of them singletons. The germline V gene has CDR1 MNHNS and CDR2 SASEGT. This CDR3 is 15 amino acids long. With V trimmed by 6 bases and J by 2 bases, 5 bases remained unmatched. Sequenced input: PBMCs. J is TRBJ2-3 and V is TRBV6-1; TRBD2 aligns across 10 bases. The TCR was taken from a woman between 25 and 40 years old in good health and CMV-seropositive. The CDR3 DNA follows: TGTGCCAGCAGCCTCGGGACTAGCGTCACAGATACGCAGTATTTT. It specifies CASSLGTSVTDTQYF.